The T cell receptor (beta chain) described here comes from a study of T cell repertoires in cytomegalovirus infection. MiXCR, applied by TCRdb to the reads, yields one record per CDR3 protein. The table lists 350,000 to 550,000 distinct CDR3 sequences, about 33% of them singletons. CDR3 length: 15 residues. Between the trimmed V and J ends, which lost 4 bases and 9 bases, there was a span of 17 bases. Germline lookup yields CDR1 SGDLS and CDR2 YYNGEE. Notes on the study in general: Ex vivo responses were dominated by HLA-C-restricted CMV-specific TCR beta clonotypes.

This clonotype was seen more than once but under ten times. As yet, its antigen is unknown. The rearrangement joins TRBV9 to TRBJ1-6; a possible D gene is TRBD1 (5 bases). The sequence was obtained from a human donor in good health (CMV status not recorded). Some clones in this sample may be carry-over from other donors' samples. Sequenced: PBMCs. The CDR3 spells CASSPRGRDGSPLHF. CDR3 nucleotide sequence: TGTGCCAGCAGCCCGCGGGGCAGGGATGGTTCACCCCTCCACTTT.